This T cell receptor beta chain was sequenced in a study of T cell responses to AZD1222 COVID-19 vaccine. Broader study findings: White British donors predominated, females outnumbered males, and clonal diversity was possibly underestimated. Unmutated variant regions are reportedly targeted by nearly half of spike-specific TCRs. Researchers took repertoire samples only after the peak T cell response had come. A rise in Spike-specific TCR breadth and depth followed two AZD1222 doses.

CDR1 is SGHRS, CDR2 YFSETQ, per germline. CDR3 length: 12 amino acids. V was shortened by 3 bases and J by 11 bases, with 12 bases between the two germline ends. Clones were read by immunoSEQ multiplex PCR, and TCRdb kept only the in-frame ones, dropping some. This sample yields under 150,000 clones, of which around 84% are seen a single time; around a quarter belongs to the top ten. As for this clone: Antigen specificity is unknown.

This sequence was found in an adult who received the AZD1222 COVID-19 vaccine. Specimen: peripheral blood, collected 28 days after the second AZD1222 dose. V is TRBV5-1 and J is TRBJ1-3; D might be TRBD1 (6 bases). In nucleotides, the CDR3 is TGCGCCAGCAGCTCAAAGGGGGGTCCCATATATTTT. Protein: CASSSKGGPIYF.